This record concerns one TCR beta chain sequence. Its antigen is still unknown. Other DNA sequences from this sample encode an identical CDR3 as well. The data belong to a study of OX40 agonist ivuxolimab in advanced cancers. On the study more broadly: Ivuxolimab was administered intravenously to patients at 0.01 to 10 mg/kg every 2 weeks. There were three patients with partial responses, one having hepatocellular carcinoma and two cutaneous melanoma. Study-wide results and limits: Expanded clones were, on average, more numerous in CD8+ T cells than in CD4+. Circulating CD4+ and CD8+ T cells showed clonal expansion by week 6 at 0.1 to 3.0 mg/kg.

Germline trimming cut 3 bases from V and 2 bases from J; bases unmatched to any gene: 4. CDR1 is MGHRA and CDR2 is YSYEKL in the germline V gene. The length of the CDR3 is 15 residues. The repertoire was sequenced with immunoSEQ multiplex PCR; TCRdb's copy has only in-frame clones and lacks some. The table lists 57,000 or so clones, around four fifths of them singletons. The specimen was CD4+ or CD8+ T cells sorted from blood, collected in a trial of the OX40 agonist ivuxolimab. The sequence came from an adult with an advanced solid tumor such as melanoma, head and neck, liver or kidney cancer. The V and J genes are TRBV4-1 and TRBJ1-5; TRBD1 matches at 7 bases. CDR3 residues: CASSHPDRGNQPQHF. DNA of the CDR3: TGCGCCAGCAGCCATCCAGACAGGGGCAATCAGCCCCAGCATTTT.